Reported below is one T cell receptor beta chain. The antigen it recognizes is unknown. Base qualities are not provided; no much larger clone lies one nucleotide away. Looking up the germline V gene yields CDR1 SGDLS and CDR2 YYNGEE. The CDR3 covers 15 residues, taking in both the cysteine and the phenylalanine. Only the CDR3 portion is preserved as DNA: 45 bases, with reading frame beginning at the first base. The V end loses 3 bases and the J end loses 6 bases, and a stretch of 13 bases separates them. The library relied on PCR. This sample was sequenced with an Illumina HiSeq 2000. The public reads were quality trimmed at Q25 with fastp and then assembled into clones with MiXCR by TCRdb, keeping productive beta chains. CDR3 protein sequences are deduplicated, and each keeps its most common genes and DNA. This sample gives approximately 84,000 distinct CDR3 sequences in total; roughly 51% of them show up just once. In total, the top ten clones hold 14% of the sample.

This sample was included in a study of CDR3 diversity in severe acne (dated by TCRdb to about 2019). The chain uses TRBV9 and TRBJ1-6; the D region possibly corresponds to TRBD1 (6 bases align). The sample taken for sequencing was blood. The TCR comes from a male donor in good health, without acne. The nucleotides read TGTGCCAGCAGCGCCCGGGTAGGGGGTAATTCACCCCTCCACTTT. The translation is CASSARVGGNSPLHF.